This TCR beta chain was found in a study of cytomegalovirus exposure and HLA in healthy donors. CDR3 length: 16 amino acids. The ends lost 3 bases at V and 4 bases at J; junction bases unmatched: 12. Germline V gene sequence: CDR1 SQVTM, CDR2 ANQGSEA. Study observations and caveats: TCR beta chains numbering more than 150 were designated cytomegalovirus-associated.

PCR amplification relied on 60 Vbeta primers (plus 13 Jbeta primers). Using immunoSEQ multiplex PCR, the repertoire was profiled, and TCRdb retains in-frame clones only, with some absent. This table holds about 140,000 clones, 70% to 80% found once. Concerning this clone: Its antigen is not identified.

The receptor comes from a woman between 50 and 59 years old in good health and CMV-seronegative. J is TRBJ1-2 and V is TRBV29-1; 9 nucleotides agree with TRBD1. The source material was PBMCs. The CDR3 coding sequence is TGCAGCGTTGACTTCGAAAGGGACAGGGCCCCCTATGGCTACACCTTC. Residues: CSVDFERDRAPYGYTF.